Below, 22 T cell receptor beta chains from the same sample are listed, as sequenced in a study of radiotherapy plus CTLA-4 blockade in lung cancer. Clones were read by immunoSEQ multiplex PCR, and TCRdb kept only the in-frame ones, dropping some. Of approximately 94,000 clones in the sample, roughly 80% were seen once. Sequenced material: peripheral blood, taken from a patient treated with radiotherapy plus ipilimumab. Every receptor here comes from a human donor with non-small cell lung cancer that progressed on radiotherapy plus ipilimumab.

This clone was picked up a small number of times. V and J are TRBV30 and TRBJ2-6; D remains ambiguous. Trimming took 3 bases from V and 0 from J, leaving 15 bases between them. CDR3 length: 17 residues. The germline CDR1 and CDR2 sequences are GTSNPN and SVGIG (reference sequence). The CDR3 sequence is CAWRQVSWASGANVLTF. CDR3 DNA sequence: TGTGCCTGGAGACAAGTTAGCTGGGCCTCTGGGGCCAACGTCCTGACTTTC.

This sequence joins TRBV9 and TRBJ2-3; 11 nucleotides match TRBD2. Germline V gene sequence: CDR1 SGDLS, CDR2 YYNGEE. The length of the CDR3 is 15 residues. V was clipped by 4 bases and J by 5 bases; unmatched bases: 6. In DNA form, the CDR3 reads TGTGCCAGCAGCTTTAGCGGGAGGGCCGAAGATACGCAGTATTTT. Protein: CASSFSGRAEDTQYF.

V is TRBV30 and J is TRBJ2-2; 8 bases line up with TRBD1. Germline V gene data show CDR1 as GTSNPN and CDR2 as SVGIG (reference sequence). The CDR3 runs 15 residues. The J segment lost 3 bases and the V segment lost 0 bases, leaving 3 bases of the junction unmatched. CDR3 protein: CAWSVEDRDTGELFF. In nucleotides, the CDR3 is TGTGCCTGGAGTGTGGAGGACAGGGACACCGGGGAGCTGTTTTTT.

This sequence joins TRBV2 and TRBJ1-1, with D possibly matching TRBD1 (5 bases). CDR1 is SNHLY and CDR2 is FYNNEI in the germline V gene. The CDR3 covers 14 residues. V lost 11 bases, J lost 0 bases, and 16 bases lay in between. The CDR3 coding sequence is TGTGCCGCAACAGGTCAGTCGATGAACACTGAAGCTTTCTTT. Translated, it gives CAATGQSMNTEAFF.

V usage is TRBV10-2 and J usage is TRBJ2-7; 9 bases match TRBD2. The CDR3 covers 15 residues. The germline CDR1 and CDR2 sequences are WSHSY and SAAADI. V dropped 2 bases and J dropped 6; count of bases not matched to a gene: 8. CDR3 region: CASSEILAGYSEQYV. DNA for the CDR3: TGCGCCAGCAGTGAGATTCTAGCGGGATATAGCGAGCAGTACGTC.

The CDR3 DNA is TGTGCCAGCAGCTTGTGGCTAGCGGCGAGAGAGCAGTTCTTC. It is translated as CASSLWLAAREQFF. The V gene is TRBV5-6, the J gene TRBJ2-1, with 7 nucleotides matching TRBD2. CDR1 SGHDT and CDR2 YYEEEE come from the germline V gene. The CDR3 length is 14 residues. V was clipped by 1 base and J by 10 bases; unmatched bases: 8.

V usage is TRBV7-3 and J usage is TRBJ2-3; 12 nucleotides line up with TRBD1. After removal of 5 bases from V and 4 bases from J, the junction contained 13 bases not matched to a gene. The CDR3 consists of 18 residues. CDR1 and CDR2 (germline): SGHTA, FQGTGA. The CDR3 coding sequence is TGTGCCAGCAGCCACCGGGGGCCGGGACAGGGGGCCTCAGATACGCAGTATTTT. Translated: CASSHRGPGQGASDTQYF.

This chain joins TRBV5-4 and TRBJ2-7, with TRBD2 matching over 7 bases. This CDR3 comprises 14 residues. V lost 2 bases and J lost 7; bases outside the gene matches: 9. Germline V gives CDR1 SGHNT, CDR2 YYREEE (reference sequence). The CDR3 here is CASSFQAGTREQYF. The CDR3 DNA reads as TGTGCCAGCAGCTTCCAAGCGGGAACGAGAGAGCAGTACTTC.

This chain links TRBV27 with TRBJ2-5; D is ambiguous. The V gene's germline CDR1 is MNHEY and CDR2 SMNVEV (reference sequence). Trimming stripped 3 bases from V and 1 base from J, with 6 bases between. This CDR3 has 13 residues. CDR3 in amino acids: CASSFRFQETQYF. The CDR3 region has the DNA TGTGCCAGCAGTTTTCGTTTCCAAGAGACCCAGTACTTC.

This sequence joins TRBV4-1 and TRBJ2-5; 7 bases fit TRBD1. V was clipped by 2 bases and J by 5 bases; unmatched bases: 5. This CDR3 comprises 14 residues. In germline, CDR1 is MGHRA, CDR2 YSYEKL. CDR3 in amino acids: CASSQLTGEETQYF. CDR3 nucleotides: TGCGCCAGCAGCCAACTTACAGGGGAGGAGACCCAGTACTTC.

The rearrangement uses TRBV30 and TRBJ1-5, with a weak D call TRBD1 (5 bases). CDR1 is GTSNPN, CDR2 SVGIG, per germline (reference sequence). V lost 1 base, J lost 2 bases, and 9 bases lay in between. The CDR3 spans 14 residues. The CDR3 loop is CAWSGGTGNQPQHF. Written as DNA, the CDR3 is TGTGCCTGGAGTGGGGGGACGGGCAATCAGCCCCAGCATTTT.

This clone was detected a few times. The chain recombines TRBV19 with TRBJ2-7; D is ambiguous. Germline V gene sequence: CDR1 LNHDA, CDR2 SQIVND (reference sequence). V lost 3 bases, J lost 0 bases, and 3 bases lay in between. This CDR3 has 12 residues. For the CDR3, the DNA is TGTGCCAGTAGTATGGGCTCCTACGAGCAGTACTTC. This codes for CASSMGSYEQYF.

This sequence joins TRBV28 and TRBJ1-5; perhaps TRBD1 as D (5 bases). The CDR3 totals 15 residues. V was cut by 2 bases and J by 5 bases, with 13 bases left in between. Germline V CDR1 and CDR2: MDHEN, SYDVKM. This CDR3 reads CASSLRGRSHQPQHF. The CDR3 nucleotides read TGTGCCAGCAGTTTAAGGGGCCGGAGCCATCAGCCCCAGCATTTT.

J is TRBJ1-1 and V is TRBV27; D is possibly TRBD1 (5 bases). This CDR3 spans 14 amino acids. Germline V gives CDR1 MNHEY, CDR2 SMNVEV (reference sequence). V was pared by 3 bases and J by 7 bases, with 15 bases between. The CDR3 protein is CASSFLGGGDEAFF. CDR3 DNA sequence: TGTGCCAGCAGTTTTTTGGGGGGTGGGGATGAAGCTTTCTTT.

The chain couples TRBV7-6 to TRBJ2-7; 8 bases fit TRBD1. The CDR3 is 16 amino acids. V shed 5 bases and J 1 base; nucleotides not matched to a gene: 10. The V gene's germline CDR1 is SGHVS and CDR2 FNYEAQ. CDR3 protein: CASSRRTGLISYEQYF. CDR3 DNA sequence: TGTGCCAGCAGCCGGAGGACAGGGCTTATATCCTACGAGCAGTACTTC.

The chain links TRBV2 to TRBJ2-7; D is perhaps TRBD1 or TRBD2 (6 bases each). Per the germline V gene, CDR1 is SNHLY and CDR2 is FYNNEI. V lost 4 bases to trimming and J lost 3 bases, with 13 bases between them. CDR3 length: 14 residues. The CDR3: CASSVGRGHYEQYF. CDR3 DNA: TGTGCCAGCAGTGTGGGCCGGGGGCACTACGAGCAGTACTTC.

This rearrangement joins TRBV4-1 to TRBJ2-1; D is possibly TRBD1 or TRBD2 (6 bases each). V was pared by 0 bases and J by 9 bases, with 15 bases between. The CDR3 runs to 15 residues. Looked up from germline, CDR1 is MGHRA and CDR2 is YSYEKL. The CDR3 region is CASSQEDGGGGEQFF. The CDR3 nucleotides read TGCGCCAGCAGCCAAGAGGACGGGGGCGGTGGTGAGCAGTTCTTC.

The V and J genes are TRBV6-4 and TRBJ2-5; D not resolved. V dropped 10 bases and J dropped 5 bases, with 29 bases sitting between them. Germline V CDR1 and CDR2: MRHNA, SNTAGT. The CDR3 is made up of 17 amino acids. CDR3 protein: CANVDPGYAIFGETQYF. The CDR3 nucleotides read TGTGCCAATGTCGACCCTGGATATGCTATTTTTGGGGAGACCCAGTACTTC.

CDR3 DNA sequence: TGTGCCAGCACCACCGCCGGGGGAACTAATGAAAAACTGTTTTTT. Protein product: CASTTAGGTNEKLFF. The chain couples TRBV7-9 to TRBJ1-4; possible D gene TRBD1, 5 bases. The V end lost 7 bases, the J end lost 1 base, and 13 bases lay between the germline ends. Germline CDR1 reads SEHNR; CDR2 reads FQNEAQ (reference sequence). The length of the CDR3 is 15 residues.

The chain links TRBV5-3 to TRBJ2-7; TRBD2 matches 12 bases. TRBV5-3 is reported as an ORF; its role is uncertain. The trim removed 0 bases at V and 4 bases at J, leaving 5 bases unmatched. This CDR3 spans 16 amino acids. In DNA, the CDR3 is TGTGCCAGAAGCTTGGGACTAGCGGGAGCATCGTACGAGCAGTACGTC. Protein product: CARSLGLAGASYEQYV.

The V and J genes are TRBV28 and TRBJ1-5, with 7 positions matching TRBD1. There are 15 residues in the CDR3. Trimming at V came to 5 bases and at J to 2 bases, leaving 6 bases not matched to a gene. Germline V gene lookup returns CDR1 MDHEN and CDR2 SYDVKM. CDR3 nucleotides: TGTGCCAGCAGTAAACAGGGGATTGGCAATCAGCCCCAGCATTTT. Translation: CASSKQGIGNQPQHF.

This clone was counted only a few times. The chain uses TRBV30 and TRBJ2-7; TRBD1 aligns across 9 bases. Trimming at V came to 4 bases and at J to 3 bases, leaving 4 bases not matched to a gene. Germline V gene data show CDR1 as GTSNPN and CDR2 as SVGIG (reference sequence). The CDR3 consists of 13 residues. The CDR3 DNA sequence: TGTGCCTGGACCGGGACAGGGCTCTACGAGCAGTACTTC. Its translation: CAWTGTGLYEQYF.